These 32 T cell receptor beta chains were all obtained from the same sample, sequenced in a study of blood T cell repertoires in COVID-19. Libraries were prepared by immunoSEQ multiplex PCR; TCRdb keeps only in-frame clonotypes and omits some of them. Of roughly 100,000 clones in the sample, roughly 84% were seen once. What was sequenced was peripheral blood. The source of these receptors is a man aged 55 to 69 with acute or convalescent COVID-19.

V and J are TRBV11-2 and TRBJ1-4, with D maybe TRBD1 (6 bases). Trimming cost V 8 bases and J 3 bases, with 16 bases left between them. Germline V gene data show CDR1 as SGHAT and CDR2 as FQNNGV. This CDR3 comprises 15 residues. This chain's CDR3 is CASLPGWTANEKLFF. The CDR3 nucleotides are TGTGCCAGCCTCCCAGGATGGACAGCTAATGAAAAACTGTTTTTT.

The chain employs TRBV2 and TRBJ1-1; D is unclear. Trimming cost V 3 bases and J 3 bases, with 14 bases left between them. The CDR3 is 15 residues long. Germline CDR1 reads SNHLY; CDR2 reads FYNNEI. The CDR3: CASSERVSGDTEAFF. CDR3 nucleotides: TGTGCCAGCAGTGAGAGGGTGAGTGGAGACACTGAAGCTTTCTTT.

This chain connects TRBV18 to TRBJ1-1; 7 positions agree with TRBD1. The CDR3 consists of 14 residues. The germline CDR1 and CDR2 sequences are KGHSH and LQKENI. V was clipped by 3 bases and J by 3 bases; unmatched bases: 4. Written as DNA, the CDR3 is TGTGCCAGCTCACCCTTCCAGGGGGACACTGAAGCTTTCTTT. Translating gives CASSPFQGDTEAFF.

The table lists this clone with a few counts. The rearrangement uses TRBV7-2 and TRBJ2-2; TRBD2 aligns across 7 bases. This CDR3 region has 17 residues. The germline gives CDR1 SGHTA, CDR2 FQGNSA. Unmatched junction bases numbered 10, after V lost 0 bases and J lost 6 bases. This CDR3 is CASSLAPGRLKAGELFF. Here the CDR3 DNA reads TGTGCCAGCAGCTTAGCTCCCGGGAGGTTAAAGGCCGGGGAGCTGTTTTTT.

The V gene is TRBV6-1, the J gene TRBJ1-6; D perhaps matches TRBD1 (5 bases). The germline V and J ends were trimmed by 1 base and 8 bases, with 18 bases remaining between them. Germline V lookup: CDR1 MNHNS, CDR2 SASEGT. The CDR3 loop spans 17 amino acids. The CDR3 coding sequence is TGTGCCAGCAGTGAAGGAACCCAGGGAATGGGTTATTCACCCCTCCACTTT. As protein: CASSEGTQGMGYSPLHF.

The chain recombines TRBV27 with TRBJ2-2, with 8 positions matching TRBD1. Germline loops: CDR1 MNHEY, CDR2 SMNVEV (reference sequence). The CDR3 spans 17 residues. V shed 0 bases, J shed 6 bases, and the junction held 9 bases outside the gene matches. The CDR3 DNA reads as TGTGCCAGCAGTTTATCGCCCAGGGGGCTTTATGCCGGGGAGCTGTTTTTT. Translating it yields CASSLSPRGLYAGELFF.

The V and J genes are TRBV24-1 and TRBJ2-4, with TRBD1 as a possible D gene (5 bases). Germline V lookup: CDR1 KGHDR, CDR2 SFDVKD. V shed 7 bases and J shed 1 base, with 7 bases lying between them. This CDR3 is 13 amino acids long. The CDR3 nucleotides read TGTGCCACCAGGGACACCGCCAAAAACATTCAGTACTTC. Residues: CATRDTAKNIQYF.

The CDR3 loop is CSASRPYGEQFF. CDR3 nucleotides: TGCAGTGCAAGTCGCCCTTACGGGGAGCAGTTCTTC. The chain joins TRBV20-1 to TRBJ2-1, with D unclear. Germline values: CDR1 DFQATT, CDR2 SNEGSKA (reference sequence). The CDR3 is made up of 12 amino acids. Trimming removed 6 bases at V and 10 bases at J, with 16 bases between.

The CDR3 nucleotides are TGTGCCAGCAGTCCCACAGGGGAGACCCAGTACTTC. Translating gives CASSPTGETQYF. The chain couples TRBV2 to TRBJ2-5, with D tentatively TRBD1 (6 bases). The germline CDR1 and CDR2 sequences are SNHLY and FYNNEI. With 5 bases removed from V and 5 bases from J, the gap between germline ends came to 9 bases. The CDR3 consists of 12 residues.

The CDR3 is CASSLYSQVNTEAFF. The CDR3 DNA reads TGTGCCAGCAGCTTATACTCTCAGGTGAACACTGAAGCTTTCTTT. This chain joins TRBV7-8 and TRBJ1-1; D call uncertain. Looked up from germline, CDR1 is SGHVS and CDR2 is FQNEAQ. The length of the CDR3 is 15 residues. Trimming pared 2 bases from V and 0 bases from J, leaving 10 bases between.

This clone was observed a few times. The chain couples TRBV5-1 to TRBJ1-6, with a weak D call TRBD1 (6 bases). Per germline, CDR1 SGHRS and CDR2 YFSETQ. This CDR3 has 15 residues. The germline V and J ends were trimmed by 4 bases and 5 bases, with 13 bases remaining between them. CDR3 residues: CASSIQGSNNSPLHF. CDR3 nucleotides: TGCGCCAGCAGCATCCAGGGGTCAAATAATTCACCCCTCCACTTT. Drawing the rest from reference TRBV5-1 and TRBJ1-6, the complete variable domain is KAGVTQTPRYLIKTRGQQVTLSCSPISGHRSVSWYQQTPGQGLQFLFEYFSETQRNKGNFPGRFSGRQFSNSRSEMNVSTLELGDSALYLCASSIQGSNNSPLHFGNGTRLTVT.

The CDR3: CASSPPRGLQAFF. Here the CDR3 DNA reads TGTGCCAGCAGCCCCCCCAGGGGGCTTCAGGCTTTCTTT. This rearrangement joins TRBV28 to TRBJ1-1, with 8 bases aligning to TRBD1. V gave up 6 bases and J gave up 11 bases; unmatched junction bases: 11. CDR1 and CDR2 (germline): MDHEN, SYDVKM. This CDR3 contains 13 residues. The full variable domain, in which reference TRBV28 and TRBJ1-1 provide the parts outside the CDR3, is DVKVTQSSRYLVKRTGEKVFLECVQDMDHENMFWYRQDPGLGLRLIYFSYDVKMKEKGDIPEGYSVSREKKERFSLILESASTNQTSMYLCASSPPRGLQAFFGQGTRLTVV.

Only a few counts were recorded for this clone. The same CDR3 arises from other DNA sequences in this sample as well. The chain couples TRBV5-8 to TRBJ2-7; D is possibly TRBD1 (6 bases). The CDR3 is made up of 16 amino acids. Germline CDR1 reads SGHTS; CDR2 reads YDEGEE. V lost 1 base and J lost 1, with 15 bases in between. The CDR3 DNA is TGTGCCAGCAGCTTGCGTGGGGGCCGTGGATCCTACGAGCAGTACGTC. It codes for CASSLRGGRGSYEQYV.

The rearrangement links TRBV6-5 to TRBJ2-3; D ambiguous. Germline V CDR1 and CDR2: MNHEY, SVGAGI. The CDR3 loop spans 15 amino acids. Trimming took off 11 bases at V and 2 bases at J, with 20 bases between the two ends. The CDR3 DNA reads TGTGCCCGTGAGTATAGAGTCCATTACACAGATACGCAGTATTTT. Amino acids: CAREYRVHYTDTQYF.

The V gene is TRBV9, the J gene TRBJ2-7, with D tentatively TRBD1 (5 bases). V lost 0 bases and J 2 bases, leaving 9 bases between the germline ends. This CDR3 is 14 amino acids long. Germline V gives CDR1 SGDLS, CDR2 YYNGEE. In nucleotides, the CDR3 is TGTGCCAGCAGCGTAGATCAGGGCACCTACGAGCAGTACTTC. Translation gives CASSVDQGTYEQYF.

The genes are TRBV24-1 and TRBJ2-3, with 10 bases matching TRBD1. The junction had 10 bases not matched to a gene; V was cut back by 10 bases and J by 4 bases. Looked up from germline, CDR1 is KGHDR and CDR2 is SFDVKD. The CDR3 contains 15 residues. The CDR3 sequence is CATSRQGASSDTQYF. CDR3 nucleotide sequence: TGTGCCACTTCAAGACAGGGGGCTTCGTCAGATACGCAGTATTTT.

CDR3 sequence (DNA): TGTGCCGGGTCTAGCACCGGGGAGCTGTTTTTT. Translation gives CAGSSTGELFF. The V call is TRBV19, the J call TRBJ2-2; no definite D call. CDR1 and CDR2 (germline): LNHDA, SQIVND (reference sequence). CDR3 length: 11 residues. Between the trimmed V and J ends, which lost 11 bases and 4 bases, there was a span of 8 bases.

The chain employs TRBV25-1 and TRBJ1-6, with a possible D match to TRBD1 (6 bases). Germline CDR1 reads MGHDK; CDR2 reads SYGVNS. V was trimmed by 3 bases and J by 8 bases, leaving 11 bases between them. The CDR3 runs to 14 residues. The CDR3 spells CASSEDRTYSPLHF. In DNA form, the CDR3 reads TGTGCCAGCAGTGAGGACAGAACTTATTCACCCCTCCACTTT.

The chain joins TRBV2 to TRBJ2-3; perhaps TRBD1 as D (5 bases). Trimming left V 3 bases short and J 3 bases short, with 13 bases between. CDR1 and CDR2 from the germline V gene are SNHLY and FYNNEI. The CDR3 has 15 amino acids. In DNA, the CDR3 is TGTGCCAGCAGTGACCACAGGCCCGAGACAGATACGCAGTATTTT. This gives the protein CASSDHRPETDTQYF.

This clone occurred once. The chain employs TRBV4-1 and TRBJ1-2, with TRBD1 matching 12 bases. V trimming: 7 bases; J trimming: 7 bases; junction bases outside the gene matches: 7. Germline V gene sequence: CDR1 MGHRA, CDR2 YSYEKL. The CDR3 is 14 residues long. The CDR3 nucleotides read TGCGCCAGCACCGGGACAGGGGGCGTGGGTGGCTACACCTTC. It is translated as CASTGTGGVGGYTF.

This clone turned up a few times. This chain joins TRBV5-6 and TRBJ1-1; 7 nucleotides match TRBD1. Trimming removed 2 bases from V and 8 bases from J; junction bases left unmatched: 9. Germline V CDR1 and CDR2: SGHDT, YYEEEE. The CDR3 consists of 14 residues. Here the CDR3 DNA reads TGTGCCAGCAGCTTAAGGACAGGCCACCGCGAAGCTTTCTTT. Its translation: CASSLRTGHREAFF.

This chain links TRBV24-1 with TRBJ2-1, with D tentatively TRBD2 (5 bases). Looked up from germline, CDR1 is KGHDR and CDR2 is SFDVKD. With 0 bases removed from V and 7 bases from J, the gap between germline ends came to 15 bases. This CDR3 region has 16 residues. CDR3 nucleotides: TGTGCCACCAGTGATTTGCGGCCTTATAGCGTGAATGAGCAGTTCTTC. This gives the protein CATSDLRPYSVNEQFF.

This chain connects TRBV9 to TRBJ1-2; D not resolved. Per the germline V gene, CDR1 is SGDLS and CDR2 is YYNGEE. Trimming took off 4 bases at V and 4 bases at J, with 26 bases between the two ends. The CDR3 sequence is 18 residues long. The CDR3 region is CASSPRTQRRRPLYGYTF. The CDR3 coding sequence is TGTGCCAGCAGCCCACGAACGCAGAGACGCAGGCCCCTCTATGGCTACACCTTC.

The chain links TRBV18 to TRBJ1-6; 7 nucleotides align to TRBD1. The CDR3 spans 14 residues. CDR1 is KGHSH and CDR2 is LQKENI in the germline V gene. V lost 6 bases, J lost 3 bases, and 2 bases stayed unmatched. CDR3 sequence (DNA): TGTGCCAGCTCCAGACAGGGCTATAATTCACCCCTCCACTTT. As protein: CASSRQGYNSPLHF.

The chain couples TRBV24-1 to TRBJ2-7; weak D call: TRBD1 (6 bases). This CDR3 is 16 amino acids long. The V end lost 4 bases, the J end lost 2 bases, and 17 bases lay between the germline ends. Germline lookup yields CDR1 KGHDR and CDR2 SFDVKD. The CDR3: CATSDPDSREPYEQYF. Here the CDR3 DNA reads TGTGCCACCAGTGACCCGGACAGCCGGGAACCCTACGAGCAGTACTTC.

DNA of the CDR3: TGTGCCAGCAGCGTAGTAATGGCAGGCACTGAAGCTTTCTTT. Encoded protein: CASSVVMAGTEAFF. J is TRBJ1-1 and V is TRBV9; D gene uncertain. The CDR3 has 14 residues. Trimming took off 0 bases at V and 4 bases at J, with 10 bases between the two ends. In germline, CDR1 is SGDLS, CDR2 YYNGEE. Full variable domain (outside the CDR3, taken from reference TRBV9 and TRBJ1-1): DSGVTQTPKHLITATGQRVTLRCSPRSGDLSVYWYQQSLDQGLQFLIQYYNGEERAKGNILERFSAQQFPDLHSELNLSSLELGDSALYFCASSVVMAGTEAFFGQGTRLTVV.

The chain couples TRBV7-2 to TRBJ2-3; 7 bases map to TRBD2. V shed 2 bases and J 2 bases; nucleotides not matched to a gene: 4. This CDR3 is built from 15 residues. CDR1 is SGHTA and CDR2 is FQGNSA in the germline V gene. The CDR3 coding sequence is TGTGCCAGCAGCTTATGGCGGGAGTCCACAGATACGCAGTATTTT. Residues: CASSLWRESTDTQYF.

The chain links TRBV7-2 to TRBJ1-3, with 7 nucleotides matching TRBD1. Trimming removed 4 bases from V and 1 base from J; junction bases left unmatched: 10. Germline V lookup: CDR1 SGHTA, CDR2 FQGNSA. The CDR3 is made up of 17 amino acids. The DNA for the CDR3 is TGTGCCAGCAGCTCAATGCGACAGGGTTTATCTGGAAACACCATATATTTT. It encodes CASSSMRQGLSGNTIYF.

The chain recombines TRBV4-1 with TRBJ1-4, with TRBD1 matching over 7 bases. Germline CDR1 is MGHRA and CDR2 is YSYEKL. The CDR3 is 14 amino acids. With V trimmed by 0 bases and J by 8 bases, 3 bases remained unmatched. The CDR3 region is CASSQDGQAEKLFF. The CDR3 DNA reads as TGCGCCAGCAGCCAAGATGGACAGGCAGAAAAACTGTTTTTT.

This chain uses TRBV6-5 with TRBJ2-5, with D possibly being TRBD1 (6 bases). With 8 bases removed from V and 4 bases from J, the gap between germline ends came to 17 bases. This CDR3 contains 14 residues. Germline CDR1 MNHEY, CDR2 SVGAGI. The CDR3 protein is CASGPGQRLETQYF. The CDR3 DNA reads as TGTGCCAGCGGCCCAGGACAGCGATTAGAGACCCAGTACTTC.

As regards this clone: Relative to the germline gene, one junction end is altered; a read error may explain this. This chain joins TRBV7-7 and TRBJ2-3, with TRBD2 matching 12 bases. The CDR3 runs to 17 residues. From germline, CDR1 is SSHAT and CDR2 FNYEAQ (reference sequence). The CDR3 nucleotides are TGTGCTAGCAGCCCAGGGACTAGCGGGTGGAAAACAGATACGCAGTATTTT. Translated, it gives CASSPGTSGWKTDTQYF.

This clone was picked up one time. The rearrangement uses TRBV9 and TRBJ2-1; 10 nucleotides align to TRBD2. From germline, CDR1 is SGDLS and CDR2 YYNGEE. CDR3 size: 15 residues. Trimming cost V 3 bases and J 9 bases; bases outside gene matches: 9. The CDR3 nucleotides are TGTGCCAGCAGCGCCCTAACCGGGACTAGCGTTGAGCAGTTCTTC. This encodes CASSALTGTSVEQFF.